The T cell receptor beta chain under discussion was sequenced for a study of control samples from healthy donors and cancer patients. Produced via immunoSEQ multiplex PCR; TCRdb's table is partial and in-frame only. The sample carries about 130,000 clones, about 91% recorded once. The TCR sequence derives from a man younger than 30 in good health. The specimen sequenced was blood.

The CDR3, as DNA: TGTGCCAGCAGTGATACCGCCGGGACAGGTTTTCAGCCCCAGCATTTT. It yields the protein CASSDTAGTGFQPQHF. The V gene is TRBV6-1, the J gene TRBJ1-5, with 8 bases aligning to TRBD1. The CDR3 is made up of 16 amino acids. Per the germline V gene, CDR1 is MNHNS and CDR2 is SASEGT. Losses at the gene ends were 3 bases for V and 6 bases for J; bases not matched to a gene: 10.